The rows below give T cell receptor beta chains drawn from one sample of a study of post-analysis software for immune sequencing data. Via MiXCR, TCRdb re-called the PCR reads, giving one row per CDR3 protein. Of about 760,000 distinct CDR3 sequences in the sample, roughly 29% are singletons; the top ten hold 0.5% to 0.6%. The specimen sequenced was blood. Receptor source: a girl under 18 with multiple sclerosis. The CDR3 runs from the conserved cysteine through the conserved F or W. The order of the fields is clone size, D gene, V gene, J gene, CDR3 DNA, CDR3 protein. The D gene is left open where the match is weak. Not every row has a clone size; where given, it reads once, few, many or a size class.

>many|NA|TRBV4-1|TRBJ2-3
TGCGCCAGCAGCCAAGCGGGTACGCAGTATTTT
CASSQAGTQYF
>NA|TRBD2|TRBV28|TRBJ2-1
TGTGCCAGCATGATGCGGGGGGCCTACAATGAGCAGTTCTTC
CASMMRGAYNEQFF
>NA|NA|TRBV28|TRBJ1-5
TGTGCCAGCAGTCTACAGCAGAATCAGCCCCAGCATTTT
CASSLQQNQPQHF
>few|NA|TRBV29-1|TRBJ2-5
TGCAGCACAGTCGGGGAGACCCAGTACTTC
CSTVGETQYF
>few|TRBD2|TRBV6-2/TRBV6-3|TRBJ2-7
TGTGCCAGCAGAAAGCGGGAGGGCCTATACGAGCAGTACTTC
CASRKREGLYEQYF
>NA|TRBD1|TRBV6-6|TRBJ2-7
TGTGCCAGCAGTTCCCCCGGGACAGGGGATTTCGAGCAGTACTTC
CASSSPGTGDFEQYF
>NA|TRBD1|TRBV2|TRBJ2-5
TGTGCCAGCAGGCCAGACAGGGTCAAAGAGACCCAGTACTTC
CASRPDRVKETQYF
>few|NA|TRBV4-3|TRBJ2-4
TGCGCCAGCAGCCCAAGCGGAGGGAGAAGAAACATTCAGTACTTC
CASSPSGGRRNIQYF
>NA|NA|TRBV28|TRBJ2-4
TGTGCCAGCAGTCCCCTCCGGGCGGTACTAGCCAAAAACATTCAGTACTTC
CASSPLRAVLAKNIQYF
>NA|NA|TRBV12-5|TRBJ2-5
TGTGCTAGTGGGCTACACCTACAAGAGACCCAGTACTTC
CASGLHLQETQYF